Listed here is a single TCR beta chain. All patients experienced relapse after autologous stem cell transplantation, and brentuximab vedotin exposure was variable. The data were taken from a study of PD-1 blockade in classical Hodgkin lymphoma. The protocol was immunoSEQ multiplex PCR, while the TCRdb copy is restricted to in-frame clones and leaves out a portion. The sample yields 25,000 to 35,000 clones, approximately 70% seen once. From germline, CDR1 is ENHRY and CDR2 SYGVKD. This CDR3 has 15 residues. The rearrangement uses TRBV10-3 and TRBJ2-5; D is undetermined. The J call could be wrong; TRBJ2-7 is a better fit for the DNA end. This sequence originates from a human donor with classical Hodgkin lymphoma. This sample comprised peripheral blood mononuclear cells (PBMCs), obtained before the second cycle of nivolumab. The CDR3 is CAISERKGLTYEQYF. The CDR3 nucleotides are TGTGCCATCAGTGAGCGAAAGGGCCTCACCTACGAGCAGTACTTC.